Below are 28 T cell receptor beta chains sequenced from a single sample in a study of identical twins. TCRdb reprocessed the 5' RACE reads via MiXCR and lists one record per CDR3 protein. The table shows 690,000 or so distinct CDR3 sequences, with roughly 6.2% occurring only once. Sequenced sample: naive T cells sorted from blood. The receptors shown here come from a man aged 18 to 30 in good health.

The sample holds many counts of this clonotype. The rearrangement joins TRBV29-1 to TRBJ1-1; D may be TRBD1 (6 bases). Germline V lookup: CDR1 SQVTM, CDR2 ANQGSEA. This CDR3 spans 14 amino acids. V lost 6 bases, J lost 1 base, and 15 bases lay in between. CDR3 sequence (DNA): TGCAGCGTCAGTCAGGGGTTTGAGAACACTGAAGCTTTCTTT. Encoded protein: CSVSQGFENTEAFF.

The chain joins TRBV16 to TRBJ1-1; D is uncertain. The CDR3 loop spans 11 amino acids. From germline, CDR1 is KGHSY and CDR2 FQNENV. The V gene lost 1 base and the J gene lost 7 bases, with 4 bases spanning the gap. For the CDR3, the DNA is TGTGCCAGCAGCCAATTAGGTGAAGCTTTCTTT. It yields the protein CASSQLGEAFF.

CDR3 coding DNA: TGTGCCTGGAGCGGGACTAGCGGGGGGCAAGAGACCCAGTACTTC. Protein: CAWSGTSGGQETQYF. The chain joins TRBV30 to TRBJ2-5, with TRBD2 identical over 15 bases. This CDR3 is 15 amino acids long. CDR1 and CDR2 (germline): GTSNPN, SVGIG (reference sequence). V shed 3 bases, J shed 2 bases, and the junction held 1 base outside the gene matches.

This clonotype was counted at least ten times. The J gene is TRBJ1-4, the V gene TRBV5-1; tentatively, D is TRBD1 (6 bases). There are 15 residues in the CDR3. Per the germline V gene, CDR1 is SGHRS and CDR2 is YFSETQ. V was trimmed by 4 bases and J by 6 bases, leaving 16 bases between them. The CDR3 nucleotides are TGCGCCAGCAGCGCAGACCTAACAGGGTATGAAAAACTGTTTTTT. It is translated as CASSADLTGYEKLFF.

This chain's CDR3 is CASSQQTGTETQYF. The CDR3 bases are TGTGCCAGCAGCCAACAAACAGGGACGGAGACCCAGTACTTC. The chain links TRBV14 to TRBJ2-5, with D possibly TRBD1 on 6 matching bases. V was cut by 2 bases and J by 5 bases, with 12 bases left in between. This CDR3 contains 14 residues. CDR1 is SGHDN, CDR2 FVKESK, per germline.

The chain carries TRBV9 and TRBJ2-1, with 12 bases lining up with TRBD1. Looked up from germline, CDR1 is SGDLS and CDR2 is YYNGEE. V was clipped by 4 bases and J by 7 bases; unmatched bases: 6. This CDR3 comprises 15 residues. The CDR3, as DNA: TGTGCCAGCAGCATGGGACAGGGGGCGCAGAATGAGCAGTTCTTC. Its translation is CASSMGQGAQNEQFF.

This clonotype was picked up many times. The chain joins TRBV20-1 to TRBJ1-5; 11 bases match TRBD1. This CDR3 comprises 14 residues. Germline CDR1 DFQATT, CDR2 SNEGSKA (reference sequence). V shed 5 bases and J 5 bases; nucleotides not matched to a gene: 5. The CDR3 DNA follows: TGCAGTGCTGTACCGGGACAGGGGGATCAGCCCCAGCATTTT. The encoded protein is CSAVPGQGDQPQHF.

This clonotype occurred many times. CDR3 region: CASSQFKGTGQETQYF. The CDR3 DNA reads as TGTGCCAGCAGTCAGTTTAAAGGGACAGGGCAGGAGACCCAGTACTTC. The rearrangement links TRBV6-1 to TRBJ2-5; TRBD1 agrees at 9 bases. With 5 bases clipped from V and 5 bases from J, the junction kept 12 bases outside the gene matches. CDR3 size: 16 residues. Germline-derived CDR1 and CDR2 are MNHNS and SASEGT.

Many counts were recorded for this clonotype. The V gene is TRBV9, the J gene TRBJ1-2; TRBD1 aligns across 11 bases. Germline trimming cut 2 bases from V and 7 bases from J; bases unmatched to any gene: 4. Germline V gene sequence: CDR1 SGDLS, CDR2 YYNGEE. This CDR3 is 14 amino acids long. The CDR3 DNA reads TGTGCCAGCAGCGTCGGACAGGGGGCAGGTGGCTACACCTTC. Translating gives CASSVGQGAGGYTF.

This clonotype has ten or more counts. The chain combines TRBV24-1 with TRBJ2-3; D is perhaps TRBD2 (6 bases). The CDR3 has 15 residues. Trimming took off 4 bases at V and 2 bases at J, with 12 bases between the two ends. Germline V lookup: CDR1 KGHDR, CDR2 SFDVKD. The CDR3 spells CATSDLGRDTDTQYF. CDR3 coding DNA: TGTGCCACCAGTGACCTGGGGCGGGACACAGATACGCAGTATTTT.

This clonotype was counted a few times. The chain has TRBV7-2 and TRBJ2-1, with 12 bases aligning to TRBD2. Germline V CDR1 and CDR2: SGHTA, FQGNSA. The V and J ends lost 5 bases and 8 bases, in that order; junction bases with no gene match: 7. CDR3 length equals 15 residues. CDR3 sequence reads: CASSQTSGSKYEQFF. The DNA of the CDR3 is TGTGCCAGCAGCCAGACTAGCGGGAGTAAGTATGAGCAGTTCTTC. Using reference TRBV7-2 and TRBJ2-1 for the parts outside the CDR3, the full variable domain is GAGVSQSPSNKVTEKGKDVELRCDPISGHTALYWYRQSLGQGLEFLIYFQGNSAPDKSGLPSDRFSAERTGGSVSTLTIQRTQQEDSAVYLCASSQTSGSKYEQFFGPGTRLTVL.

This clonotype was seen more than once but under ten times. The CDR3 protein is CASSSTGSGEQYF. The CDR3 nucleotides read TGTGCCAGCAGTTCCACAGGGTCGGGGGAGCAGTACTTC. The chain links TRBV7-6 to TRBJ2-7; D is possibly TRBD1 (6 bases). CDR1 is SGHVS and CDR2 is FNYEAQ in the germline V gene. V shed 6 bases and J shed 7 bases, with 16 bases lying between them. The CDR3 loop spans 13 amino acids.

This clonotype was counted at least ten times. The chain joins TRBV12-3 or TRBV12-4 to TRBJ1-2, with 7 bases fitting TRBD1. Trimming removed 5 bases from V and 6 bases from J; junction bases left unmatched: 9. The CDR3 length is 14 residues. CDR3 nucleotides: TGTGCCAGCAGTCTCCCCTACAGGGGAGATGGCTACACCTTC. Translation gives CASSLPYRGDGYTF.

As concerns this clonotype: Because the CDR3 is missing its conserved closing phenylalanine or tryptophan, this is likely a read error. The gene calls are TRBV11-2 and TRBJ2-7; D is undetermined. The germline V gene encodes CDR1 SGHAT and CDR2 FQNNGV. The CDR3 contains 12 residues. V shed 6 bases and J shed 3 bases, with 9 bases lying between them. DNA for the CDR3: TGTGCCAGCAGGGCACCGGGCTACGAGCAGTACTGC. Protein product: CASRAPGYEQYC.

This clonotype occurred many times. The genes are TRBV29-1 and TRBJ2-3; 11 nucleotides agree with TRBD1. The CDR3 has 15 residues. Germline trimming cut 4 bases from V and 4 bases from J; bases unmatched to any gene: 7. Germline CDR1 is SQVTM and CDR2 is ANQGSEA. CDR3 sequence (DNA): TGCAGCGTTGTCTCGGACAGGGGGCCGGCAGATACGCAGTATTTT. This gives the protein CSVVSDRGPADTQYF.

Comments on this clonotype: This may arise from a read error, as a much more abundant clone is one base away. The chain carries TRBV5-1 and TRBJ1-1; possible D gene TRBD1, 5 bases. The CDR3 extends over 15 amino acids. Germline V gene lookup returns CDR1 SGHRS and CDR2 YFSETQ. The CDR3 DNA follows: TGCGCCGGCAGTAGCTCGGGACCCCCGAACACTGAAGCTTTCTTT. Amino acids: CAGSSSGPPNTEAFF. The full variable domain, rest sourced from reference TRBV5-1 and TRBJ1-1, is KAGVTQTPRYLIKTRGQQVTLSCSPISGHRSVSWYQQTPGQGLQFLFEYFSETQRNKGNFPGRFSGRQFSNSRSEMNVSTLELGDSALYLCAGSSSGPPNTEAFFGQGTRLTVV.

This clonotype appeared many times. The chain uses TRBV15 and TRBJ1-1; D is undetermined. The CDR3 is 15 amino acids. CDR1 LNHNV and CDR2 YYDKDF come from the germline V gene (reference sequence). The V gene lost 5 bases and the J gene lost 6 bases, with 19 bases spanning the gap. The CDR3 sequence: CATSLTLEGRAEAFF. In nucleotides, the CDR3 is TGTGCCACCAGCTTAACCTTGGAGGGCCGCGCTGAAGCTTTCTTT.

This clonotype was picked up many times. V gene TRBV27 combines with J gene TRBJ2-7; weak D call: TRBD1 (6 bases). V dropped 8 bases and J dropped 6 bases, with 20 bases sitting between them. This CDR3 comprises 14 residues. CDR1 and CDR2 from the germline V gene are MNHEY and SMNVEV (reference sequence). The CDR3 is CASSRGILVREQYF. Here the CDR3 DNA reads TGTGCCAGCTCCAGGGGCATCCTCGTTCGCGAGCAGTACTTC.

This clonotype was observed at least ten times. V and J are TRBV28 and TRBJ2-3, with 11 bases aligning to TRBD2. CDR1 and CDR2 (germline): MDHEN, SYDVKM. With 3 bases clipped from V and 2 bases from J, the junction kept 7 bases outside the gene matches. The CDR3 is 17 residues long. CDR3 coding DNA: TGTGCCAGCAGTTTCTCGGCTAGCGGGAGGTCCACAGATACGCAGTATTTT. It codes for CASSFSASGRSTDTQYF.

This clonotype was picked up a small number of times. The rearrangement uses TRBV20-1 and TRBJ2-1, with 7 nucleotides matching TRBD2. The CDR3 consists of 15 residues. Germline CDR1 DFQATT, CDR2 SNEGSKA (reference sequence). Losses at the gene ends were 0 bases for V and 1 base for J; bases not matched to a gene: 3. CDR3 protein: CSAREGRESYNEQFF. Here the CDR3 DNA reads TGCAGTGCTAGAGAGGGGCGGGAGTCCTACAATGAGCAGTTCTTC.

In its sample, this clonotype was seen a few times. CDR3 in amino acids: CASSFAQGAYTGELFF. For the CDR3, the DNA is TGTGCCAGCAGTTTTGCACAGGGGGCATACACCGGGGAGCTGTTTTTT. The rearrangement uses TRBV12-3 or TRBV12-4 and TRBJ2-2; 9 nucleotides agree with TRBD1. CDR3 length: 16 residues. The J segment lost 3 bases and the V segment lost 3 bases, leaving 5 bases of the junction unmatched.

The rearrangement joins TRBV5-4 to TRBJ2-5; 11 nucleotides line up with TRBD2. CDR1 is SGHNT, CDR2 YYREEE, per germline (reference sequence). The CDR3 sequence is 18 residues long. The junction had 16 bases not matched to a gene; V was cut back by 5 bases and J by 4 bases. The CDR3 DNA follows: TGTGCCAGCAGAACTAGCGGGAGAGTACGGGCCGTTGGAGAGACCCAGTACTTC. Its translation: CASRTSGRVRAVGETQYF.

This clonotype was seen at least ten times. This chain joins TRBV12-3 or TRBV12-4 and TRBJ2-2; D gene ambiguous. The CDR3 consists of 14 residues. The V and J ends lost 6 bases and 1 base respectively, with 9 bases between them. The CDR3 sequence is CASRVGWNTGELFF. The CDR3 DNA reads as TGTGCCAGCAGAGTAGGGTGGAACACCGGGGAGCTGTTTTTT.

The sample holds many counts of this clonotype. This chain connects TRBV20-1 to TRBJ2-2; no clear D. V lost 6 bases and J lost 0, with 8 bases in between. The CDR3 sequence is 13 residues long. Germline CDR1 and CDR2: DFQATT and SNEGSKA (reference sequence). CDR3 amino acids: CSAARSNTGELFF. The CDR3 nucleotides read TGCAGTGCAGCCCGGTCGAACACCGGGGAGCTGTTTTTT.

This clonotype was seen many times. CDR3 sequence: CASRETGGRNQPQHF. CDR3 DNA: TGTGCCAGCAGAGAGACAGGGGGCCGCAATCAGCCCCAGCATTTT. This chain joins TRBV27 and TRBJ1-5; 10 nucleotides agree with TRBD1. J lost 2 bases, V lost 6 bases, and 4 bases had no gene match. This CDR3 spans 15 amino acids. Germline lookup yields CDR1 MNHEY and CDR2 SMNVEV (reference sequence).

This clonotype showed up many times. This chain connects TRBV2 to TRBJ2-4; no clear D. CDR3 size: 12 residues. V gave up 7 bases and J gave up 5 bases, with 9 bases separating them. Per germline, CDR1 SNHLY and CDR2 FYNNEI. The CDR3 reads CASTRAQNIQYF. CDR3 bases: TGTGCCAGCACTAGGGCGCAAAACATTCAGTACTTC. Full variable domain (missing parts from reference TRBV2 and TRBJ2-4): EPEVTQTPSHQVTQMGQEVILRCVPISNHLYFYWYRQILGQKVEFLVSFYNNEISEKSEIFDDQFSVERPDGSNFTLKIRSTKLEDSAMYFCASTRAQNIQYFGAGTRLSVL.

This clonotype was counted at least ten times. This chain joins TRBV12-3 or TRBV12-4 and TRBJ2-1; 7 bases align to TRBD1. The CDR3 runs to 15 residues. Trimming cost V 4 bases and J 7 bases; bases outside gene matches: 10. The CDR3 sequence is CASSSRGQRKNEQFF. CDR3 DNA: TGTGCCAGCAGTTCGAGGGGACAGCGGAAAAATGAGCAGTTCTTC.

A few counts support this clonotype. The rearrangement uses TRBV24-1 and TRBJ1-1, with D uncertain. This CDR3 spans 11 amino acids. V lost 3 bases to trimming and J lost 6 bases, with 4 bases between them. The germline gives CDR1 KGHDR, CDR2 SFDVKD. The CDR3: CATSDDAEAFF. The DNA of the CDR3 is TGTGCCACCAGTGATGACGCTGAAGCTTTCTTT.